This entry concerns a single T cell receptor beta chain. What it binds is unknown. This sample is drawn from a study of shared clonotypes between healthy human individuals. Study conclusions and caveats: In contrast to clonotypes shared by all four donors, non-shared clonotypes had lower generation probabilities.

The deep-level immunoSEQ assay was used. Original data processing: ImmunoSEQ output held junction-only sequences without quality scores, so filtering differed. Profiling relied on immunoSEQ multiplex PCR, and the TCRdb table lists in-frame clones only, not all of them. V and J calls and clone size are copied from that table; D and trimming were computed from the DNA. The repertoire has hundreds of thousands of clones, less than 85% of them found once; the top ten carry 1.5% to 2%. CDR3 length: 12 residues. Looked up from germline, CDR1 is SGHTA and CDR2 is FQGNSA. The germline V and J ends were trimmed by 2 bases and 8 bases, with 8 bases remaining between them.

The chain has TRBV7-2 and TRBJ2-3; D not resolved. This TCR came from a woman aged 25 to 45 in good health. Sequencing used memory CD4+ T cells sorted from blood. The sample's subset: CD45RA-negative fraction. The CDR3 nucleotides are TGTGCCAGCAGCTTATCAAGAGGTACGCAGTATTTT. Translating it yields CASSLSRGTQYF.